This T cell receptor beta chain was documented in a study of neurological immune-mediated disorders. Unsorted libraries used 2 million PBMCs kept at -80 degrees C. This CDR3 has 14 residues. Trimming left V 6 bases short and J 8 bases short, with 14 bases between. Germline V gene data show CDR1 as MNHEY and CDR2 as SMNVEV (reference sequence). From the 5' RACE reads, TCRdb called clonotypes with MiXCR, one entry per CDR3 protein. This sample has fewer than 90,000 distinct CDR3 sequences, with 9% to 12% found just once. This sequence was found in a man aged 40-55 years in good health. The rearrangement uses TRBV27 and TRBJ1-6; a weak D match, TRBD1 (6 bases). Sequencing was done on a sample of PBMCs. The chain's CDR3 is CASRPLRQDSPLHF. CDR3 DNA sequence: TGTGCCAGCAGGCCCCTCAGACAGGATTCACCCCTCCACTTT.